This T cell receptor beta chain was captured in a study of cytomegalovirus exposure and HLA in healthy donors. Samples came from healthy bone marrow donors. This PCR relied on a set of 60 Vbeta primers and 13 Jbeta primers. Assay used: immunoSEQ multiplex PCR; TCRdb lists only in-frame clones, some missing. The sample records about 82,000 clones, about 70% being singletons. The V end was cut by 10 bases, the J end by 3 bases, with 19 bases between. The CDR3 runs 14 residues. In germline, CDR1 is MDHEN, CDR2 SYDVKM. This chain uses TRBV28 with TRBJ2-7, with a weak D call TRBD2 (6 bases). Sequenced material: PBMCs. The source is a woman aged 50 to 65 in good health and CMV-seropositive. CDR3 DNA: TGTGCCACTTGTACCGGGACTGATTTCTACGAGCAGTACTTC. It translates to CATCTGTDFYEQYF.